This T cell receptor beta chain was captured by sequencing in a study of blood T cell repertoires in COVID-19. For the study at large: Samples taken during acute and convalescent COVID-19 were collected in the United States, Italy and Spain. T cells, B-cell-depleted T cells, or PBMCs supplied cDNA or gDNA.

The germline V and J ends were trimmed by 0 bases and 6 bases, with 26 bases remaining between them. Germline V gene sequence: CDR1 LGHNA, CDR2 YSLEER. This CDR3 region has 19 residues. Per the original methods: The authors estimated nucleated cell counts from reference gene primer amplification. Data came from immunoSEQ multiplex PCR; TCRdb stores just in-frame clones and leaves some out. The V and J calls and clone size are taken from that table; D and trimming were inferred from the DNA. The sample holds around 130,000 clones; around nine tenths are singletons and the top ten take roughly 2.2%. Sequencing was done on a sample of peripheral blood. This clonotype was obtained from a woman between 50 and 59 years old with acute or convalescent COVID-19. The chain is built from TRBV4-3 and TRBJ1-2; D might be TRBD1 (5 bases). CDR3 DNA sequence: TGCGCCAGCAGCCAAGATAGAGTAGGGGCATTCCTCAAGGATGATGGCTACACCTTC. Protein: CASSQDRVGAFLKDDGYTF.